This T cell receptor beta chain was identified in a study of CD8 T cells in ankylosing spondylitis. Points from the study as a whole: Blood of patients with ankylosing spondylitis appeared to be characterized by a TCR beta motif of eight highly homologous variants.

This clonotype was seen many times. What it binds is not known. The V gene's germline CDR1 is SGHNT and CDR2 YENEEA. The CDR3 runs to 14 residues. V gave up 4 bases and J gave up 2 bases, with 10 bases separating them. One entry per CDR3 protein, called by TCRdb with MiXCR from the 5' RACE reads. The table shows fewer than 750,000 distinct CDR3 sequences, with 15% to 20% occurring only once. The V call is TRBV11-3, the J call TRBJ2-3; D unresolved. The source material was blood, either unsorted or a sorted T cell fraction (not recorded which). The receptor was isolated from a male donor with ankylosing spondylitis. CDR3 sequence (DNA): TGTGCCAGCAGCTCGACGGCGATCACAGATACGCAGTATTTT. Translated: CASSSTAITDTQYF.